Here is one T cell receptor (beta chain) with its context. No antigen is known for it. With 60 Vbeta and 13 Jbeta primers, the PCR was carried out. Clones were read by immunoSEQ multiplex PCR, and TCRdb kept only the in-frame ones, dropping some. Of about 150,000 clones listed, 80% were seen once; the top ten hold about 2.3%. The trim removed 4 bases at V and 2 bases at J, leaving 3 bases unmatched. Germline values: CDR1 SGHVS, CDR2 FNYEAQ. CDR3 size: 15 residues. This record comes from a study of cytomegalovirus exposure and HLA in healthy donors. Study as a whole: The study's early data release held about 77 million unique TCRs from HLA-typed donors.

The study's findings and limits: Diagnosis of cytomegalovirus status made by the classifier reportedly showed high specificity and sensitivity. CMV serostatus stood as the only immune exposure information on hand. Indistinguishability led to the exclusion of some V segments, TRBV6-2 and TRBV6-3 included.

V and J are TRBV7-6 and TRBJ2-5; TRBD2 agrees at 11 bases. The sequenced material came from PBMCs. The TCR originated in a male donor in good health and CMV-seronegative. CDR3 loop: CASSSLAGAQETQYF. Written as DNA, the CDR3 is TGTGCCAGCAGCTCACTAGCGGGGGCACAAGAGACCCAGTACTTC. The full variable domain, rest sourced from reference TRBV7-6 and TRBJ2-5, is GAGVSQSPRYKVTKRGQDVALRCDPISGHVSLYWYRQALGQGPEFLTYFNYEAQQDKSGLPNDRFSAERPEGSISTLTIQRTEQRDSAMYRCASSSLAGAQETQYFGPGTRLLVL.